This T cell receptor (beta chain) derives from a study of technical replicates of blood from several donors. Only in-frame clones appear in the TCRdb table, and some are missing; sequencing was by immunoSEQ multiplex PCR. Here the sample spans approximately 50,000 clones, roughly 94% being singletons. V trimming: 6 bases; J trimming: 3 bases; junction bases outside the gene matches: 9. This CDR3 is 15 amino acids long. CDR1 MNHEY and CDR2 SVGAGI come from the germline V gene. V usage is TRBV6-5 and J usage is TRBJ2-7, with TRBD1 identical over 9 bases. This receptor was identified in a human donor in good health. The sample taken for sequencing was T cells isolated from PBMCs. CDR3 in amino acids: CASRPGQGGVYEQYF. The CDR3 nucleotides read TGTGCCAGCAGGCCGGGACAGGGAGGCGTCTACGAGCAGTACTTC.